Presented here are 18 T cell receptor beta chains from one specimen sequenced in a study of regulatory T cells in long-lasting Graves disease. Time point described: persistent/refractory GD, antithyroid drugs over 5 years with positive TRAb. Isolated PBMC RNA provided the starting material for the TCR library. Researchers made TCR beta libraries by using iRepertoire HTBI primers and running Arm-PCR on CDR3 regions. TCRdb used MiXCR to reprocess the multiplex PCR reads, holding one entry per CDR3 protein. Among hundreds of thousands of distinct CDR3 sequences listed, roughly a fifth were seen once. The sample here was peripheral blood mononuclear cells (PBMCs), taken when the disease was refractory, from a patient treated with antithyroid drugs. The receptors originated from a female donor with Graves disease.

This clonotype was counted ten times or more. The CDR3 sequence is CASSERLAGEQYF. The CDR3 nucleotides read TGTGCCAGCAGCGAGCGACTAGCAGGGGAGCAGTACTTC. The chain recombines TRBV7-6 with TRBJ2-7; 7 bases map to TRBD2. The CDR3 covers 13 residues. The V gene end was trimmed by 5 bases and the J gene end by 7 bases; junction bases not matched to a gene: 8. Germline loops: CDR1 SGHVS, CDR2 FNYEAQ.

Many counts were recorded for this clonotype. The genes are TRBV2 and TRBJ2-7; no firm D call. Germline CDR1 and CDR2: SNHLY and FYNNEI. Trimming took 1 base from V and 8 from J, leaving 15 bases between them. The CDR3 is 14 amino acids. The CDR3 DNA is TGTGCCAGCAGTGAAGTTTTAGAGCGTTGGCAGCAGTACTTC. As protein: CASSEVLERWQQYF.

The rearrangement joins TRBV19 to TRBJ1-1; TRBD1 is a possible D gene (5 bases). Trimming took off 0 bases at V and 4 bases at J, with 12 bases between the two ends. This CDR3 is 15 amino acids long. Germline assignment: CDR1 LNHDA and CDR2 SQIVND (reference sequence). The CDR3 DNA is TGTGCCAGTAGTATAGAAAAGGGGTTGACCACTGAAGCTTTCTTT. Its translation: CASSIEKGLTTEAFF. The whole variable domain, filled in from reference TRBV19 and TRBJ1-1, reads DGGITQSPKYLFRKEGQNVTLSCEQNLNHDAMYWYRQDPGQGLRLIYYSQIVNDFQKGDIAEGYSVSREKKESFPLTVTSAQKNPTAFYLCASSIEKGLTTEAFFGQGTRLTVV.

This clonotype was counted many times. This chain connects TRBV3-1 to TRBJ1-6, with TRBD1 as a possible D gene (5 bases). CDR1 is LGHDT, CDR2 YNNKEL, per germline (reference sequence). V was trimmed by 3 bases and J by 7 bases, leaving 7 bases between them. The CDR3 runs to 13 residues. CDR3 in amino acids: CASSQGDNSPLHF. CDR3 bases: TGTGCCAGCAGCCAGGGGGACAATTCACCCCTCCACTTT.

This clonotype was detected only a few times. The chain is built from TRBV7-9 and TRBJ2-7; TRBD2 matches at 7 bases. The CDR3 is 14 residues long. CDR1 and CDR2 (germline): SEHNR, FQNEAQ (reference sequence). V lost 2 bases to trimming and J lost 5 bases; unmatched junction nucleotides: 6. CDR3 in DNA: TGTGCCAGCAGCTTACGGACTAGAGTCCACGAGCAGTACTTC. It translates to CASSLRTRVHEQYF.

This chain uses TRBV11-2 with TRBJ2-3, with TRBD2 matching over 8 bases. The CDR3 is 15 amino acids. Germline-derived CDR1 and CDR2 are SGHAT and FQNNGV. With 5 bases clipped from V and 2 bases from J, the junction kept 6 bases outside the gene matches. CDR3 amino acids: CASSARGGYTDTQYF. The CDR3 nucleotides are TGTGCCAGCAGCGCCCGGGGGGGCTACACAGATACGCAGTATTTT.

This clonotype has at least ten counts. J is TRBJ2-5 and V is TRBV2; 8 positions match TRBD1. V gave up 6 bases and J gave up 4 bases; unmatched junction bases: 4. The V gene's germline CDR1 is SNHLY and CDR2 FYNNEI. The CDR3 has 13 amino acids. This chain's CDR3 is CASRHDRGETQYF. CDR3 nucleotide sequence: TGTGCCAGCAGGCACGACAGGGGAGAGACCCAGTACTTC.

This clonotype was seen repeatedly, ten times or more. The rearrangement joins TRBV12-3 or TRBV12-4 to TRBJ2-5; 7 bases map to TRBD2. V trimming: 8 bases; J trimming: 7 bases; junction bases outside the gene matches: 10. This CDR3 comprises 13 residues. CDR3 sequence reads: CASGFGASGTQYF. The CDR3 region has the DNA TGTGCCAGCGGGTTTGGAGCTAGCGGGACCCAGTACTTC.

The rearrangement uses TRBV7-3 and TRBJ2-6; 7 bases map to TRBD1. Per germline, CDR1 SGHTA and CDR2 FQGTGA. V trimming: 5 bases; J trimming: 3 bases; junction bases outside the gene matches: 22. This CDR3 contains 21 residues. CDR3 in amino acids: CASSTTGLVGRDSFGANVLTF. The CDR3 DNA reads TGTGCCAGCAGCACAACCGGACTGGTGGGACGGGACAGCTTTGGGGCCAACGTCCTGACTTTC.

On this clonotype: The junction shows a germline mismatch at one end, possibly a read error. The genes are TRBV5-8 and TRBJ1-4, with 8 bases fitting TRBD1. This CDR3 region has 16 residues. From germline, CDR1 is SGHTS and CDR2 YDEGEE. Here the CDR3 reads CASSHGQGTTSEKLFF. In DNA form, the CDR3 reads TGTGCCAGCAGCCACGGACAGGGAACAACTAGTGAAAAACTGTTTTTT.

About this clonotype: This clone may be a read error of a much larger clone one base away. CDR3: CASSLAAGETYEQYF. The CDR3 DNA reads TGTGCCAGCAGCTTAGCAGCGGGGGAGACCTACGAGCAGTACTTC. J is TRBJ2-7 and V is TRBV7-2, with 8 bases that match TRBD2. Germline V gene data show CDR1 as SGHTA and CDR2 as FQGNSA. The J segment lost 2 bases and the V segment lost 0 bases, leaving 3 bases of the junction unmatched. The CDR3 consists of 15 residues.

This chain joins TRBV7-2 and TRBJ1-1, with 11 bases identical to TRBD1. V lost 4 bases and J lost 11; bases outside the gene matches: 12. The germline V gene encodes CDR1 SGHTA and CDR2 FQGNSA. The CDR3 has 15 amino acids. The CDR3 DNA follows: TGTGCCAGCAGCTCACGGACAGGGGGCTCTCTGTATGCTTTCTTT. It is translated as CASSSRTGGSLYAFF.

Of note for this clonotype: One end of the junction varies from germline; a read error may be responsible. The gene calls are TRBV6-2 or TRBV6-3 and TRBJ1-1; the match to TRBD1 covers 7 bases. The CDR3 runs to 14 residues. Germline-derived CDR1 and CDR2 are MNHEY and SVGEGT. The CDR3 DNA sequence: TGTGCCAGCAGTCAGACAGGGATGAACACTGGAGCTTTCTTT. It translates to CASSQTGMNTGAFF.

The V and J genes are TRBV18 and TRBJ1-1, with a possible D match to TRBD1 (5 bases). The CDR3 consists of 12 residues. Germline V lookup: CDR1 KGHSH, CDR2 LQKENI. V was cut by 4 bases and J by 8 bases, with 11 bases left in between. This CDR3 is CASSQRQREAFF. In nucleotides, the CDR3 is TGTGCCAGCTCACAACGACAGAGAGAAGCTTTCTTT.

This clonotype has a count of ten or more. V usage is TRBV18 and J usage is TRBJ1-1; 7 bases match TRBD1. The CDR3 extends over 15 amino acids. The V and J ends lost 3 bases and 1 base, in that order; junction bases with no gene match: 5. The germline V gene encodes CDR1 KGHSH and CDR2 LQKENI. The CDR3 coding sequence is TGTGCCAGCTCACCCCGACAGGGACAGAACACTGAAGCTTTCTTT. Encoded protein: CASSPRQGQNTEAFF.

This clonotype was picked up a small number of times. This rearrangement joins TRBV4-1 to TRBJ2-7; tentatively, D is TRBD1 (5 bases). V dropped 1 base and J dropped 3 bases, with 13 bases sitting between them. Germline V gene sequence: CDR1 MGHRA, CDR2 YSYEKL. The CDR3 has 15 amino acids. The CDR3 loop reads CASSQAETAYYEQYF. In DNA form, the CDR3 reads TGCGCCAGCAGCCAAGCGGAGACAGCTTACTACGAGCAGTACTTC.

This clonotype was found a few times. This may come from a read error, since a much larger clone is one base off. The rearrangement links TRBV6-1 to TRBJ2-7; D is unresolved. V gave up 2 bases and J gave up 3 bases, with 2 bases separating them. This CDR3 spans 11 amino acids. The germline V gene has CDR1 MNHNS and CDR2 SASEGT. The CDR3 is CASSEYYEQYF. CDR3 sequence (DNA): TGTGCCAGCAGTGAATACTACGAGCAGTACTTC.

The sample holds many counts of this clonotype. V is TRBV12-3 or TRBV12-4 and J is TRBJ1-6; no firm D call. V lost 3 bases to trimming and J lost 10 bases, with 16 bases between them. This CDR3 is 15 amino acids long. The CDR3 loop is CASSFPLGVRSPLHF. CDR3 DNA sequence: TGTGCCAGCAGTTTCCCCCTAGGAGTGCGATCACCCCTCCACTTT.